Here is one T cell receptor beta chain with its context. The target antigen is unknown. Authors' processing steps: A classifier for distant metastasis in papillary thyroid cancer was constructed using CDR3 differences observed across clinicopathological groups. With MiXCR, TCRdb called clones anew from the PCR reads. TCRdb assigned the V and J calls; the authors' analysis was not used. The data contain 25,000 to 30,000 clones, 16% of them singletons. The sample belongs to a study of metastatic and nonmetastatic thyroid tumors. Overall study context: For malignant and benign thyroid patients, tumor or nodule tissue and blood were the sources whose repertoires were compared.

Study findings and constraints: According to reports, the diversity of TCR beta was significantly higher in malignant thyroid tumors than in benign nodules, and this held in both blood and tumor samples.

No treatment had been given to any patient before thyroid surgery. In germline, CDR1 is GTSNPN, CDR2 SVGIG (reference sequence). Trimming removed 0 bases from V and 7 bases from J, with 9 bases in between. The CDR3 spans 12 residues. The receptor was isolated from a male donor with papillary thyroid cancer or a benign thyroid nodule (not recorded which). Some clones in this sample may be carry-over from other donors' samples. The chain is built from TRBV30 and TRBJ2-5, with no clear D. Sequencing used blood. The CDR3 nucleotides are TGTGCCTGGAGTGTTCCGGGTGGGACCCAGTACTTC. This gives the protein CAWSVPGGTQYF.